Shown below are 16 T cell receptor beta chains from a single sample sequenced in a study of blood T cell repertoires in COVID-19. This table comes from immunoSEQ multiplex PCR, and its TCRdb copy is limited to in-frame clones, with some not included. The sample carries around 65,000 clones, about 90% recorded once. The sample was peripheral blood. These receptors all stem from a human donor in a cohort sampled during active COVID-19.

The chain uses TRBV27 and TRBJ1-5; the match to TRBD1 covers 8 bases. CDR3 length equals 17 residues. Germline CDR1 MNHEY, CDR2 SMNVEV (reference sequence). J was trimmed by 0 bases and V by 0 bases; bases with no gene match: 4. The DNA of the CDR3 is TGTGCCAGCAGTTTATCGTTTCAGGGGGCTAGCAATCAGCCCCAGCATTTT. This translates into CASSLSFQGASNQPQHF.

The chain carries TRBV13 and TRBJ2-3; 8 positions match TRBD2. The ends lost 8 bases at V and 0 bases at J; junction bases unmatched: 1. This CDR3 is built from 13 residues. Germline lookup yields CDR1 PRHDT and CDR2 FYEKMQ (reference sequence). CDR3 loop: CASLAGSTDTQYF. Here the CDR3 DNA reads TGTGCCAGCTTAGCGGGAAGCACAGATACGCAGTATTTT.

The chain combines TRBV3-1 (or the pseudogene TRBV3-2) with TRBJ1-1; D may be TRBD1 (5 bases). The germline V gene has CDR1 LGHDT and CDR2 YNNKEL (reference sequence). V lost 5 bases, J lost 0 bases, and 13 bases lay in between. This CDR3 is 15 amino acids long. CDR3 sequence reads: CASSVQGELNTEAFF. The CDR3 bases are TGTGCCAGCAGCGTACAAGGGGAACTGAACACTGAAGCTTTCTTT.

The chain employs TRBV6-4 and TRBJ1-1; 7 nucleotides line up with TRBD1. The V segment lost 6 bases and the J segment 1 base; nucleotides outside the gene matches: 8. CDR3 length: 15 residues. Germline values: CDR1 MRHNA, CDR2 SNTAGT. The DNA for the CDR3 is TGTGCCAGCAGATCCCGGACAGGATCGAACACTGAAGCTTTCTTT. Its translation: CASRSRTGSNTEAFF.

This CDR3 is CASSRDTDYANYGYTF. The CDR3 DNA reads TGCGCCAGCAGCCGAGACACAGATTATGCTAACTATGGCTACACCTTC. The J gene is TRBJ1-2, the V gene TRBV5-1; D unclear. The germline CDR1 and CDR2 sequences are SGHRS and YFSETQ. The V and J ends lost 4 bases and 0 bases respectively, with 16 bases between them. The CDR3 loop spans 16 amino acids.

The V gene is TRBV28, the J gene TRBJ2-7; TRBD2 agrees at 11 bases. CDR3 length: 14 amino acids. CDR1 is MDHEN, CDR2 SYDVKM, per germline. The J segment lost 3 bases and the V segment lost 6 bases, leaving 4 bases of the junction unmatched. CDR3 bases: TGTGCCAGCAGGTCCGGGACTAGCGGCTACGAGCAGTACTTC. Its translation: CASRSGTSGYEQYF.

J is TRBJ1-2 and V is TRBV5-1, with 10 bases matching TRBD1. This CDR3 contains 16 residues. CDR1 SGHRS and CDR2 YFSETQ come from the germline V gene. V lost 0 bases, J lost 3 bases, and 5 bases stayed unmatched. The CDR3 loop is CASSLGTGGADYGYTF. Here the CDR3 DNA reads TGCGCCAGCAGCTTGGGGACAGGGGGAGCTGACTATGGCTACACCTTC. Based on the CDR3 plus reference TRBV5-1 and TRBJ1-2, the full variable domain is KAGVTQTPRYLIKTRGQQVTLSCSPISGHRSVSWYQQTPGQGLQFLFEYFSETQRNKGNFPGRFSGRQFSNSRSEMNVSTLELGDSALYLCASSLGTGGADYGYTFGSGTRLTVV.

This chain joins TRBV6-5 and TRBJ2-5, with 7 bases lining up with TRBD2. Trimming took 3 bases from V and 2 from J; bases not matched to a gene: 3. The CDR3 has 14 amino acids. Germline lookup yields CDR1 MNHEY and CDR2 SVGAGI. The chain's CDR3 is CASSYGGGQETQYF. CDR3 bases: TGTGCCAGCAGTTATGGCGGGGGTCAAGAGACCCAGTACTTC.

The V and J genes are TRBV5-1 and TRBJ1-2; the match to TRBD1 covers 9 bases. Germline-derived CDR1 and CDR2 are SGHRS and YFSETQ. V trimming: 2 bases; J trimming: 5 bases; junction bases outside the gene matches: 7. The CDR3 is 15 residues long. The CDR3 sequence: CASSFGTGSGYGYTF. For the CDR3, the DNA is TGCGCCAGCAGCTTTGGGACAGGGAGTGGGTATGGCTACACCTTC.

The chain employs TRBV24-1 and TRBJ2-7; D is undetermined. This CDR3 region has 14 residues. Germline V gene data show CDR1 as KGHDR and CDR2 as SFDVKD. Trimming cost V 4 bases and J 4 bases, with 13 bases left between them. The DNA for the CDR3 is TGTGCCACCAGTGAAAGCGACGGAAGGTACGAGCAGTACTTC. Translation: CATSESDGRYEQYF.

This clone appeared a single time. The CDR3 protein is CATTRDRGSYNEQFF. For the CDR3, the DNA is TGTGCCACGACCCGGGACAGGGGCTCCTACAATGAGCAGTTCTTC. The chain carries TRBV6-5 and TRBJ2-1, with 10 bases matching TRBD1. In germline, CDR1 is MNHEY, CDR2 SVGAGI. This CDR3 contains 15 residues. V was pared by 10 bases and J by 0 bases, with 6 bases of the junction left unmatched.

The chain links TRBV28 to TRBJ2-7, with 9 bases lining up with TRBD1. Germline-derived CDR1 and CDR2 are MDHEN and SYDVKM. With V trimmed by 4 bases and J by 3 bases, 13 bases remained unmatched. The CDR3 has 17 residues. CDR3 nucleotides: TGTGCCAGCAGTTCCCCCGCCGACAGGGGGGGCAACTACGAGCAGTACTTC. Translating it yields CASSSPADRGGNYEQYF. The whole variable domain, filled in from reference TRBV28 and TRBJ2-7, reads DVKVTQSSRYLVKRTGEKVFLECVQDMDHENMFWYRQDPGLGLRLIYFSYDVKMKEKGDIPEGYSVSREKKERFSLILESASTNQTSMYLCASSSPADRGGNYEQYFGPGTRLTVT.

The chain employs TRBV9 and TRBJ2-6, with a tentative D call TRBD1 (6 bases). Trimming cost V 4 bases and J 0 bases, with 8 bases left between them. This CDR3 is 15 amino acids long. CDR1 and CDR2 from the germline V gene are SGDLS and YYNGEE. The CDR3 sequence is CASSPQGSGANVLTF. The CDR3 nucleotides are TGTGCCAGCAGCCCACAGGGCTCTGGGGCCAACGTCCTGACTTTC. The full variable domain, its missing parts supplied by reference TRBV9 and TRBJ2-6, is DSGVTQTPKHLITATGQRVTLRCSPRSGDLSVYWYQQSLDQGLQFLIQYYNGEERAKGNILERFSAQQFPDLHSELNLSSLELGDSALYFCASSPQGSGANVLTFGAGSRLTVL.

The V and J genes are TRBV18 and TRBJ2-2, with 9 positions matching TRBD1. The V segment lost 6 bases and the J segment 6 bases; nucleotides outside the gene matches: 2. Germline V gene data show CDR1 as KGHSH and CDR2 as LQKENI. There are 13 residues in the CDR3. CDR3 sequence (DNA): TGTGCCAGCTCCCGGACAGGGGCCGGGGAGCTGTTTTTT. Translating it yields CASSRTGAGELFF.

This chain connects TRBV5-1 to TRBJ1-5; 11 positions agree with TRBD1. Looked up from germline, CDR1 is SGHRS and CDR2 is YFSETQ. V lost 4 bases and J lost 7; bases outside the gene matches: 7. The CDR3 has 15 residues. CDR3 residues: CASSPGTGGVQPQHF. The CDR3 DNA is TGCGCCAGCAGCCCCGGGACAGGGGGAGTGCAGCCCCAGCATTTT.

This chain joins TRBV19 and TRBJ2-7; 7 bases match TRBD2. J was trimmed by 3 bases and V by 5 bases; bases with no gene match: 1. This CDR3 contains 12 residues. CDR1 LNHDA and CDR2 SQIVND come from the germline V gene (reference sequence). In DNA, the CDR3 is TGTGCCAGTAGTTGGGGGGGCTACGAGCAGTACTTC. Its protein is CASSWGGYEQYF.